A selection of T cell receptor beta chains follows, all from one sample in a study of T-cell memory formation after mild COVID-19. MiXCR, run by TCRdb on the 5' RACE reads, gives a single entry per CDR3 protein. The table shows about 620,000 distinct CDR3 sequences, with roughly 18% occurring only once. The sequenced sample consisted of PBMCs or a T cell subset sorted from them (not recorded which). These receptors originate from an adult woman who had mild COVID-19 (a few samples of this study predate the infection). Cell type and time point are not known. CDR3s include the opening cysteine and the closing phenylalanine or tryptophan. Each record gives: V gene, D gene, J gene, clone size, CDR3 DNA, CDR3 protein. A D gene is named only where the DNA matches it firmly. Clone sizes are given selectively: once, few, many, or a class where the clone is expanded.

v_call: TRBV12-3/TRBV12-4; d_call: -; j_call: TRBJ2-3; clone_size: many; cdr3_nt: TGTGCCAGCAGTTTCCTAGCGAGAACAGATACGCAGTATTTT; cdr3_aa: CASSFLARTDTQYF
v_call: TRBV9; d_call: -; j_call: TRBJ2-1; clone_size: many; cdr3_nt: TGTGCCAGCAGCGTAGACCCCCCCATGGGAAATGAGCAGTTCTTC; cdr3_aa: CASSVDPPMGNEQFF
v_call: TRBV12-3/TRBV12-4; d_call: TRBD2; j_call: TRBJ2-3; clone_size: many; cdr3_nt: TGTGCCAGCAGTTTGCGGGAGGGGACTAGGAATTTT; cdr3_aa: CASSLREGTRNF
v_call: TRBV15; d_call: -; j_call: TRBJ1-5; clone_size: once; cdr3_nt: TGTGCCACCAGCAGGGAGCCCGCCCCGACAGCTCTGCCCCAGCATTTT; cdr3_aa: CATSREPAPTALPQHF
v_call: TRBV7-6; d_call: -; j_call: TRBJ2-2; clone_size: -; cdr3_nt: TGTGCCAGCTTAGGAGGGGCGTACACCGGGGAGCTGTTTTTT; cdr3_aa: CASLGGAYTGELFF
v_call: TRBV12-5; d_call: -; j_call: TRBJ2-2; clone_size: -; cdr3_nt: TGTGCTAGTGGAGAGCTCTTATCCACCGGGGAGCTGTTTTTT; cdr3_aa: CASGELLSTGELFF
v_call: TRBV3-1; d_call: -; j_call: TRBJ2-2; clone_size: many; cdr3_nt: TGCGCCAGCAGCCAGGCCGGGGAGCTGTTTTTT; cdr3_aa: CASSQAGELFF
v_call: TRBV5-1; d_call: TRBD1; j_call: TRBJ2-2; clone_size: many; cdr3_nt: TGCGCCAGCAGACGCGGACAGGGGTCGGAGCTGTTTTTT; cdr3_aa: CASRRGQGSELFF
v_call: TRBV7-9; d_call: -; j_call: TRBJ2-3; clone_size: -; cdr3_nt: TGTGCCAGCAGCTCCGTTGATTGGGATACGCAGTATTTT; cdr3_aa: CASSSVDWDTQYF
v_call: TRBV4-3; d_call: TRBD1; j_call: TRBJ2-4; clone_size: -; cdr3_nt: TGCGCCAGCAGCTCAAGGACAGGGAGTTACGAGTACTTC; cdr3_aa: CASSSRTGSYEYF
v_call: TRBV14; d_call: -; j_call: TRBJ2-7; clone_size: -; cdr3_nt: TGTGCCAGCAGCCAAATAAGGGGACGTGGGGAGCAGTACTTC; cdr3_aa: CASSQIRGRGEQYF
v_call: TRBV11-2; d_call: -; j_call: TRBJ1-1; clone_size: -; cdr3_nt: TGTGCCAGCAGCTTAGCGATGGGAACTGAAGCTTTCTTT; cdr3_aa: CASSLAMGTEAFF
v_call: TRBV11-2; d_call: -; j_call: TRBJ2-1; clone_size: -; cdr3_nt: TGTGCCAGCAGCTTTTCTGGGATCAATGAGCAGTTCTTC; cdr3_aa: CASSFSGINEQFF
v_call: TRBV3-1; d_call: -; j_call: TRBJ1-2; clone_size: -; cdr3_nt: TGTGCCAGCAGCCAAGCCAGGGCCCGCTATGGCTACACCTTC; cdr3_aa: CASSQARARYGYTF
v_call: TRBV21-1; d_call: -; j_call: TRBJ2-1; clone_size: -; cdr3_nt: TGTGCCAGCGGGTACAGGGGGGAATACAATGAGCAGTTCTTC; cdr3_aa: CASGYRGEYNEQFF
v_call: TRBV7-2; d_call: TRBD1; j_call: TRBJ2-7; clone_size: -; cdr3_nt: TGTGCCAGCAGCTTAGCGATGGGGACAGGGAGGTGGGAGCAGTACTTC; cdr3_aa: CASSLAMGTGRWEQYF
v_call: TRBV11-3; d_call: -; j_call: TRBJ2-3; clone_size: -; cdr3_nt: TGTGCCAGCAGCGGGGAAACAGATACGCAGTATTTT; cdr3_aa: CASSGETDTQYF
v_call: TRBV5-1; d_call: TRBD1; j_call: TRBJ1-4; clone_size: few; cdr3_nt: TGCGCCAGCAGCTTGGGGACAGGGGATACAACTTTGGCTGAAAAACTGTTTTTT; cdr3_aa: CASSLGTGDTTLAEKLFF
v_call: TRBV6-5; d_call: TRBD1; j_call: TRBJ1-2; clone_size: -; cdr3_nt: TGTGCCAGCAGTCCCCCAGGACAGGGGGCGGGTGGCTACACCTTC; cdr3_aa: CASSPPGQGAGGYTF
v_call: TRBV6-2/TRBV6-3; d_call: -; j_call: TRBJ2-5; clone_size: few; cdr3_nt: TGTGCCAGCAGTTACGGAGCTCGCCCAATCCAAGAGACCCAGTACTTC; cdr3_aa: CASSYGARPIQETQYF
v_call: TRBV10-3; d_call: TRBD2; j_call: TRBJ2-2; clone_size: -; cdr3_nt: TGTGCCATCAGCTCAGGACTAGCGGGGGCCCCCCGGAGAGCCGGGGAGCTGTTTTTT; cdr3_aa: CAISSGLAGAPRRAGELFF
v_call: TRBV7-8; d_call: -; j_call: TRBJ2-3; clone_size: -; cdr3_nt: TGTGCCAGCAGCTTAGGAACTGGTCACACAGATACGCAGTATTTT; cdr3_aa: CASSLGTGHTDTQYF
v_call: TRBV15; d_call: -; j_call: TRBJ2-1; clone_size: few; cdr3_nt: TGTGCCACCAGCAGAACCCGGGACTCCACGAGATACAATGAGCAGTTCTTC; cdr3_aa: CATSRTRDSTRYNEQFF
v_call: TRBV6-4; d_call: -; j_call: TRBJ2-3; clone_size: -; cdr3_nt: TGTGCCAGCAACCTACGGGGGGCCCTCACAGATACGCAGTATTTT; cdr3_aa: CASNLRGALTDTQYF
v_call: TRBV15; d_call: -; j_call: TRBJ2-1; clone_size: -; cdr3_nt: TGTGCCACCAGCAGAGATCTTAGGGGTGAGCAGTTCTTC; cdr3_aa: CATSRDLRGEQFF
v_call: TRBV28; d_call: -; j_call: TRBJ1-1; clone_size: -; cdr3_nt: TGTGCCAGCAGTCCCCATACGGGAAACACTGAAGCTTTCTTT; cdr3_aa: CASSPHTGNTEAFF
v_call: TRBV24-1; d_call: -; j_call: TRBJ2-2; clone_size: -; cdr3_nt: TGTGCCACCAGTGCGTCAGGGCCCGGGGAGCTGTTTTTT; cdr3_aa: CATSASGPGELFF
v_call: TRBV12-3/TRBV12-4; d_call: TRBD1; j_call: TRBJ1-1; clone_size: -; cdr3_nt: TGTGCCAGCAGTCCCGGGACAGGGGAGCGGCCTGAAGCTTTCTTT; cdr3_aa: CASSPGTGERPEAFF
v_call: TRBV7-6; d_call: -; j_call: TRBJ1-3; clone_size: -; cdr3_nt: TGTGCCAGCAGCTTAGAGACAGGCCTCTCTGGAAACACCATATATTTT; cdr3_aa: CASSLETGLSGNTIYF
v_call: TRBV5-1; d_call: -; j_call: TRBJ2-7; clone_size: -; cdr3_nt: TGCGCCAGCAGCTTGGAGTCCGTACAGGACACCTACGAGCAGTACTTC; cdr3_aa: CASSLESVQDTYEQYF